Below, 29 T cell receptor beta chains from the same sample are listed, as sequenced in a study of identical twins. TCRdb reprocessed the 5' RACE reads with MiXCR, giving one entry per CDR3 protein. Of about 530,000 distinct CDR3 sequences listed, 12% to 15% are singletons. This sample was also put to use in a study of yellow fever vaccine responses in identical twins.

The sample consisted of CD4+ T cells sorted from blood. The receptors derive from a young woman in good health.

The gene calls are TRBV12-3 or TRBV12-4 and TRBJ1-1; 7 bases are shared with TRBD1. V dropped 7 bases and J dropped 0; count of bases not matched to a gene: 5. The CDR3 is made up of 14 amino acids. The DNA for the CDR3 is TGTGCCAGCATGAGTGGACAGGTGAACACTGAAGCTTTCTTT. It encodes CASMSGQVNTEAFF.

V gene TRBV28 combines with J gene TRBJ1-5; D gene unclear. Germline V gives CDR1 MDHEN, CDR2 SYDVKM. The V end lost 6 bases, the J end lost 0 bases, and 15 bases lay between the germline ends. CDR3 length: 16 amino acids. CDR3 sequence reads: CASSLTAAYSNQPQHF. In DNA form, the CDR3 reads TGTGCCAGCAGCCTAACAGCTGCGTATAGCAATCAGCCCCAGCATTTT.

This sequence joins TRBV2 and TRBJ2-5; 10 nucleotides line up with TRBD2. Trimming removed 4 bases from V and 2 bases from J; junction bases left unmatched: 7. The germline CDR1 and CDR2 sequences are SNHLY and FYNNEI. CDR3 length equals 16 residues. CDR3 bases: TGTGCCAGCAGTGGATATAGCGGGAGGAAGCAAGAGACCCAGTACTTC. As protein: CASSGYSGRKQETQYF.

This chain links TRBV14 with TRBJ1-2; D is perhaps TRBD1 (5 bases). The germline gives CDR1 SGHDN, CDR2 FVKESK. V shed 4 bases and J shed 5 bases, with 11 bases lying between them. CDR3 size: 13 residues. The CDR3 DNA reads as TGTGCCAGCAGCCGGGACCGGACATATGGCTACACCTTC. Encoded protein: CASSRDRTYGYTF.

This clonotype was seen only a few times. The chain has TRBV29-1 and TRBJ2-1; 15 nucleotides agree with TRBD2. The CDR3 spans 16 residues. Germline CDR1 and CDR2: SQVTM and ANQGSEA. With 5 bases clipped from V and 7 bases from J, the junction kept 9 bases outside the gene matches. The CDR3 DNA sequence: TGCAGCGTTTTCCACGGACTAGCGGGAGGGAGGAATGAGCAGTTCTTC. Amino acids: CSVFHGLAGGRNEQFF.

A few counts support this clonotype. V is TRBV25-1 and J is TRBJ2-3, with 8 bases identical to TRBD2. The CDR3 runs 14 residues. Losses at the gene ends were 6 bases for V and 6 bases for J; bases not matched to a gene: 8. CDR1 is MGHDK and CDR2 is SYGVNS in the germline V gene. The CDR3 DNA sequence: TGTGCCAGCAGCGAGAGCGGGAGCGGGGATACGCAGTATTTT. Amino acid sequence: CASSESGSGDTQYF.

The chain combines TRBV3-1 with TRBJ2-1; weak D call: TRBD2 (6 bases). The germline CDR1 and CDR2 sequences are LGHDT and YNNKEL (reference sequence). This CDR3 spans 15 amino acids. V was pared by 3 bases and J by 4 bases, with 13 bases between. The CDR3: CASSHLAISYNEQFF. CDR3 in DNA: TGTGCCAGCAGCCACCTAGCGATCTCGTACAATGAGCAGTTCTTC.

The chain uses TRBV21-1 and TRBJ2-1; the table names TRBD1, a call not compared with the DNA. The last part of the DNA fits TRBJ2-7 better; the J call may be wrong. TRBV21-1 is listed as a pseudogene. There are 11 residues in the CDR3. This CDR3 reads CASIRGNEQYF. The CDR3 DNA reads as TGTGCCAGCATCCGGGGGAATGAGCAGTACTTC.

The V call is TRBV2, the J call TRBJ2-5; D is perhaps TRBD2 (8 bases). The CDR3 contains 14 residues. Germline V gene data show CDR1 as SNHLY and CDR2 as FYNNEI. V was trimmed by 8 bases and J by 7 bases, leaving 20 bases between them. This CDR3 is CASAGDSGGGTQYF. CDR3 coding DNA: TGTGCCAGCGCCGGGGACAGCGGGGGAGGGACCCAGTACTTC.

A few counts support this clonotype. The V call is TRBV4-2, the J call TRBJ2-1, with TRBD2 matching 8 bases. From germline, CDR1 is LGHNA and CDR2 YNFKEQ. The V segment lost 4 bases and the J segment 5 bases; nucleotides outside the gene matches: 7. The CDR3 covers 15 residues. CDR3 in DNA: TGTGCCAGCAGCCGGGACGGTAGCGGGAACAATGAGCAGTTCTTC. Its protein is CASSRDGSGNNEQFF.

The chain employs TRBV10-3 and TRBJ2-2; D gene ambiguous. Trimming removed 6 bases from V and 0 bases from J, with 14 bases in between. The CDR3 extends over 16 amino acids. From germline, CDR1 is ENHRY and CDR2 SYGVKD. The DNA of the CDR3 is TGTGCCATCAGGGGAACCGAATCCCCGAACACCGGGGAGCTGTTTTTT. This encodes CAIRGTESPNTGELFF.

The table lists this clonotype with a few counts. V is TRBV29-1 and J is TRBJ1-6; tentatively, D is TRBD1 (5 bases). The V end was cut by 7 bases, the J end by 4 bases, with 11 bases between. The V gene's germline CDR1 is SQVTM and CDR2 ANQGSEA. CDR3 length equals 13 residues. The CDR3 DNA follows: TGCAGCGCGAAACAGGAGTATAATTCACCCCTCCACTTT. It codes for CSAKQEYNSPLHF.

CDR3 region: CATSRDKGRGSRAGELFF. The DNA for the CDR3 is TGTGCCACCAGCAGAGATAAGGGCCGGGGGAGTAGGGCCGGGGAGCTGTTTTTT. The chain joins TRBV15 to TRBJ2-2; a weak D match, TRBD2 (6 bases). Germline V gene sequence: CDR1 LNHNV, CDR2 YYDKDF (reference sequence). V was cut by 0 bases and J by 6 bases, with 20 bases left in between. This CDR3 contains 18 residues. Variable domain in full (rest from reference TRBV15 and TRBJ2-2): DAMVIQNPRYQVTQFGKPVTLSCSQTLNHNVMYWYQQKSSQAPKLLFHYYDKDFNNEADTPDNFQSRRPNTSFCFLDIRSPGLGDTAMYLCATSRDKGRGSRAGELFFGEGSRLTVL.

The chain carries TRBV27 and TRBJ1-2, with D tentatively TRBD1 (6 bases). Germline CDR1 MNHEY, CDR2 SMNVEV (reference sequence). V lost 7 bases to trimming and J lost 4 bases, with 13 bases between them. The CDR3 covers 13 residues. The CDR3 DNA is TGTGCCAGCAATTCCGAGGGGGTCTATGGCTACACCTTC. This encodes CASNSEGVYGYTF.

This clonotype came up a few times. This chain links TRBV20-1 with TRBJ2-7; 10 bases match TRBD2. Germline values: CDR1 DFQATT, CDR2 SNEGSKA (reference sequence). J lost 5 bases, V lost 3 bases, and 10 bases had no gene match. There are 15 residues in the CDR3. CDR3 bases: TGCAGTGCTAGTGGTGTTCTAGCGGGAGCCGACGAGCAGTACTTC. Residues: CSASGVLAGADEQYF.

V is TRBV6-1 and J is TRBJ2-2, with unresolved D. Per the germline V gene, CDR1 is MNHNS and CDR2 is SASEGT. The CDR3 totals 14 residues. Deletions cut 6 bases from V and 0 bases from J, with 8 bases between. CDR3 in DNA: TGTGCCAGCAGCACGAGAGCGAACACCGGGGAGCTGTTTTTT. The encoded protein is CASSTRANTGELFF.

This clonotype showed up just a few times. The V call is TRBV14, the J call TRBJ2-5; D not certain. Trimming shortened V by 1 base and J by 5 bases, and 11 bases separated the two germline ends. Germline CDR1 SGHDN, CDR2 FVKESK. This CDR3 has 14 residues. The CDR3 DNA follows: TGTGCCAGCAGCCAAGGGTTCCCGCTGGAGACCCAGTACTTC. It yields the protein CASSQGFPLETQYF.

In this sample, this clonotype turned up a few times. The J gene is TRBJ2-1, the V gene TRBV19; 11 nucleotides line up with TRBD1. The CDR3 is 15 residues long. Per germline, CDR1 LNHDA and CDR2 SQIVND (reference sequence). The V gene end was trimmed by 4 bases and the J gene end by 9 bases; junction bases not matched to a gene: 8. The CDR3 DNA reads TGTGCCAGTAGTAACGGACAGGGGGCGCAAGTTGAGCAGTTCTTC. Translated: CASSNGQGAQVEQFF.

CDR3 sequence (DNA): TGTGCCAGCAGCTCTAGAGTGGGTAGCGGGATCAACCGGGGTGCAGATACGCAGTATTTT. It is translated as CASSSRVGSGINRGADTQYF. The chain combines TRBV11-1 with TRBJ2-3; 8 nucleotides align to TRBD2. CDR3 length: 20 residues. From germline, CDR1 is SGHAT and CDR2 FQDESV (reference sequence). The J segment lost 4 bases and the V segment lost 4 bases, leaving 22 bases of the junction unmatched.

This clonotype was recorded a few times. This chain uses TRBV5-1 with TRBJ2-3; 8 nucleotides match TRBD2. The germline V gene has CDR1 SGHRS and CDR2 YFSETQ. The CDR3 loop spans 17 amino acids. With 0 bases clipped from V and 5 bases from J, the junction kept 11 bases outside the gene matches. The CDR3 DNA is TGCGCCAGCAGCTTGGGAGCTAGCGGGCCCGGGGGAGATACGCAGTATTTT. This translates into CASSLGASGPGGDTQYF.

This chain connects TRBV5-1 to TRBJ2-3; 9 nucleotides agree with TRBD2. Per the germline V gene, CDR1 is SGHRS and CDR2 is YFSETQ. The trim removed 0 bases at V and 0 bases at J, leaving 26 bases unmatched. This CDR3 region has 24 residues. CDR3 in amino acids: CASSLVVSRGLPVTGLASTDTQYF. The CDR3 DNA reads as TGCGCCAGCAGCTTGGTTGTTTCTCGGGGTTTACCAGTCACCGGACTAGCGAGCACAGATACGCAGTATTTT.

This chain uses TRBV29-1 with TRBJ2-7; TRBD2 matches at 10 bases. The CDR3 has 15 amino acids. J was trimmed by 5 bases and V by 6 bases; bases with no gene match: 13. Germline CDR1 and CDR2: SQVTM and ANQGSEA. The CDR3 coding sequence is TGCAGCGTAGGACTGGTAGCGGGAGGCGTCCACGAGCAGTACTTC. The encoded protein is CSVGLVAGGVHEQYF.

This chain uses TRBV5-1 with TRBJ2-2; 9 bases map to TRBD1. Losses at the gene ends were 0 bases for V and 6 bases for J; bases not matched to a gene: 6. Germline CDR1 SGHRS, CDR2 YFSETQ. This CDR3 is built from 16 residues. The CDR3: CASSLVATGGPGELFF. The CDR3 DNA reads TGCGCCAGCAGCTTGGTCGCGACAGGGGGGCCCGGGGAGCTGTTTTTT.

CDR3 in amino acids: CASSQDTPPSPFF. CDR3 in DNA: TGTGCCAGCAGCCAAGATACCCCACCAAGTCCGTTCTTC. This rearrangement joins TRBV4-2 to TRBJ2-1; D gene unclear. Germline V gene lookup returns CDR1 LGHNA and CDR2 YNFKEQ. Between the trimmed V and J ends, which lost 0 bases and 15 bases, there was a span of 15 bases. The CDR3 contains 13 residues.

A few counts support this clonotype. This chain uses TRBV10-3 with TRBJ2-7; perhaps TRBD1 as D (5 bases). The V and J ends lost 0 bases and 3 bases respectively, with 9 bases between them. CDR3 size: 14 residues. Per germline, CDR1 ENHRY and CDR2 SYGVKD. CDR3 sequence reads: CAISESGQDYEQYF. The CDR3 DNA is TGTGCCATCAGTGAGTCGGGGCAGGACTACGAGCAGTACTTC.

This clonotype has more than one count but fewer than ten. The CDR3 DNA reads as TGTGCCAGCAGCAAGGAGTCTAGCGGGGGGGTCAGGGAGCAGTTCTTC. This gives the protein CASSKESSGGVREQFF. This rearrangement joins TRBV7-2 to TRBJ2-1; 12 positions match TRBD2. The V gene's germline CDR1 is SGHTA and CDR2 FQGNSA. V shed 5 bases, J shed 10 bases, and the junction held 12 bases outside the gene matches. The CDR3 consists of 16 residues. Full variable domain (rest looked up from reference TRBV7-2 and TRBJ2-1): GAGVSQSPSNKVTEKGKDVELRCDPISGHTALYWYRQSLGQGLEFLIYFQGNSAPDKSGLPSDRFSAERTGGSVSTLTIQRTQQEDSAVYLCASSKESSGGVREQFFGPGTRLTVL.

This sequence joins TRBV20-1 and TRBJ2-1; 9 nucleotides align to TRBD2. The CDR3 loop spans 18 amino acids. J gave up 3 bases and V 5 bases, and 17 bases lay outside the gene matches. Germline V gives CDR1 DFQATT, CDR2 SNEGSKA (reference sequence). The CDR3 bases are TGCAGTGCTCTAAGGATGCGGGAGGGCCCCGGTCTCTACAATGAGCAGTTCTTC. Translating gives CSALRMREGPGLYNEQFF.

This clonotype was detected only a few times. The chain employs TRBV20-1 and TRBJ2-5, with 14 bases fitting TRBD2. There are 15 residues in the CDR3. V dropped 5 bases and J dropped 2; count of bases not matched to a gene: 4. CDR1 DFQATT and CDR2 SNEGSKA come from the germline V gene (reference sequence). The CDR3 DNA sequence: TGCAGTGCTTCCAGACTAGCGGGGGGGCAAGAGACCCAGTACTTC. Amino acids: CSASRLAGGQETQYF.

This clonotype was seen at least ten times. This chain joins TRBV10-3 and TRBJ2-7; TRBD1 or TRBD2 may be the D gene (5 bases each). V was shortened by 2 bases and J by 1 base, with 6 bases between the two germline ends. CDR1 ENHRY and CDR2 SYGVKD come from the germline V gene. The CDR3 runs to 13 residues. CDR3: CAISEGGSYEQYV. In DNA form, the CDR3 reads TGTGCCATCAGTGAGGGGGGATCCTACGAGCAGTACGTC.